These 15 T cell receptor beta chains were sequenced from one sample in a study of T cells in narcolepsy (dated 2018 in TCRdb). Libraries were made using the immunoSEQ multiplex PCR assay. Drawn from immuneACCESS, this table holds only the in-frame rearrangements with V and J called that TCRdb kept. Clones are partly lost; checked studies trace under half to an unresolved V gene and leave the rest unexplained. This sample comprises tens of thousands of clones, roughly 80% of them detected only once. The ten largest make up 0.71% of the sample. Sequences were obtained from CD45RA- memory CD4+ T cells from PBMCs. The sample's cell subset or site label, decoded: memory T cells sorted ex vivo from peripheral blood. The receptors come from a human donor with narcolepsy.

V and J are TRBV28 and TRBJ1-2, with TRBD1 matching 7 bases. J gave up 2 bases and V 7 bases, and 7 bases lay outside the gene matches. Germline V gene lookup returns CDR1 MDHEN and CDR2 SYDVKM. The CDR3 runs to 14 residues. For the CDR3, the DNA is TGTGCCAGCACCCCACAGGGGAACAACTATGGCTACACCTTC. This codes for CASTPQGNNYGYTF.

This chain's CDR3 is CASSIGQGLNNEQFF. In nucleotides, the CDR3 is TGTGCCAGTAGTATTGGTCAGGGGCTAAACAATGAGCAGTTCTTC. This rearrangement joins TRBV19 to TRBJ2-1; D is possibly TRBD1 (6 bases). The germline CDR1 and CDR2 sequences are LNHDA and SQIVND (reference sequence). V shed 3 bases and J shed 5 bases, with 14 bases lying between them. This CDR3 is built from 15 residues.

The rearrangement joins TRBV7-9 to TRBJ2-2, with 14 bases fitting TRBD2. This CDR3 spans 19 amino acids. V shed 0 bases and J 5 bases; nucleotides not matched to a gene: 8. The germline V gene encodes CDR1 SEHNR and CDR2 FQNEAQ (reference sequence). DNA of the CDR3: TGTGCCAGCAGCTTAGCGCGGGGACTAGCGGGAGAAATTACCGGGGAGCTGTTTTTT. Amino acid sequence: CASSLARGLAGEITGELFF.

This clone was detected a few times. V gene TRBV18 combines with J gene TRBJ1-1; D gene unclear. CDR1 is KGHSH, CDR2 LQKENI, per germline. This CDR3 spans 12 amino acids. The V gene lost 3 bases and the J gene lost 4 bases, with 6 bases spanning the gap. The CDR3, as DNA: TGTGCCAGCTCACCCTTTACCACTGAAGCTTTCTTT. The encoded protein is CASSPFTTEAFF.

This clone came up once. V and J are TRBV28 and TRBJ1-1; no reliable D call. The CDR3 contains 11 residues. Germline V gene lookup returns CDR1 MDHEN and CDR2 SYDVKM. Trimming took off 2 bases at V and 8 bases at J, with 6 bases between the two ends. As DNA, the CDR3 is TGTGCCAGCAGTTTAAGAGAGGAAGCTTTCTTT. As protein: CASSLREEAFF.

This chain's CDR3 is CASSLIGTPINQPQHF. As DNA, the CDR3 is TGTGCCAGCAGCTTGATAGGGACCCCGATAAATCAGCCCCAGCATTTT. The V call is TRBV5-5, the J call TRBJ1-5, with D possibly TRBD1 on 5 matching bases. The CDR3 runs 16 residues. From germline, CDR1 is SGHKS and CDR2 YYEKEE (reference sequence). Trimming left V 1 base short and J 4 bases short, with 15 bases between.

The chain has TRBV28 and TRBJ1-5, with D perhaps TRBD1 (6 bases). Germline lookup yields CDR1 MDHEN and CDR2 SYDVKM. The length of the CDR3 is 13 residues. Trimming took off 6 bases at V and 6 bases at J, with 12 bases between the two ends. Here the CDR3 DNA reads TGTGCCAGCAGGCAGGGGCTAGGTCAGCCCCAGCATTTT. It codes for CASRQGLGQPQHF.

The CDR3 protein is CASSLSTGPSSYEQYF. CDR3 nucleotide sequence: TGCGCCAGCAGCTTGTCGACGGGTCCCAGCTCCTACGAGCAGTACTTC. The rearrangement joins TRBV5-1 to TRBJ2-7; D unresolved. CDR1 and CDR2 (germline): SGHRS, YFSETQ. With 1 base removed from V and 0 bases from J, the gap between germline ends came to 14 bases. The CDR3 loop spans 16 amino acids.

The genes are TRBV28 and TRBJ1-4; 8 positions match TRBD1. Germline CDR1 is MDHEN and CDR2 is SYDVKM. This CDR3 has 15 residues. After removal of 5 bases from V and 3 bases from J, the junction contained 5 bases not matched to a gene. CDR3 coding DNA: TGTGCCAGCAGTGCCCCGACAGGGGCTAATGAAAAACTGTTTTTT. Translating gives CASSAPTGANEKLFF. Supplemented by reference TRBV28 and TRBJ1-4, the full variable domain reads DVKVTQSSRYLVKRTGEKVFLECVQDMDHENMFWYRQDPGLGLRLIYFSYDVKMKEKGDIPEGYSVSREKKERFSLILESASTNQTSMYLCASSAPTGANEKLFFGSGTQLSVL.

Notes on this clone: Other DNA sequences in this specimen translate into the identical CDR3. CDR3 protein: CASQQGRLSNQPQHF. Here the CDR3 DNA reads TGTGCCAGCCAACAGGGCCGTTTGAGCAATCAGCCCCAGCATTTT. The J gene is TRBJ1-5, the V gene TRBV6-6, with D perhaps TRBD1 (6 bases). This CDR3 is built from 15 residues. Trimming left V 8 bases short and J 1 base short, with 15 bases between. Germline CDR1 reads MNHNY; CDR2 reads SVGAGI (reference sequence).

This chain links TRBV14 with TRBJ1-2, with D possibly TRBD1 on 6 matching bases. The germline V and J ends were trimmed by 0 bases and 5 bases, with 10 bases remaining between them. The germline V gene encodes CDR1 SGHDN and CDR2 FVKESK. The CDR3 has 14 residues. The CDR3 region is CASSQEVGAYGYTF. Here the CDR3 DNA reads TGTGCCAGCAGCCAAGAGGTGGGGGCGTATGGCTACACCTTC.

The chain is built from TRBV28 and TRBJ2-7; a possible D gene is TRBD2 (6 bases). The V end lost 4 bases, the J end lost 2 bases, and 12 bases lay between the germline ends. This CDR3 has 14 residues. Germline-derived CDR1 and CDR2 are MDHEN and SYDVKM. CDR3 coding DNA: TGTGCCAGCAGTTCATGGGGGGATCCCTACGAGCAGTACTTC. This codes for CASSSWGDPYEQYF.

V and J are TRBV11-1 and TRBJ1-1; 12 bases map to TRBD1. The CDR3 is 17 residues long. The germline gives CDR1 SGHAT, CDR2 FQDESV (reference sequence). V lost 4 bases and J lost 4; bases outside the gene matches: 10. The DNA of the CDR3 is TGTGCCAGCAGCTGGGGACAGGGGGCCGTCGTAGGCACTGAAGCTTTCTTT. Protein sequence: CASSWGQGAVVGTEAFF.

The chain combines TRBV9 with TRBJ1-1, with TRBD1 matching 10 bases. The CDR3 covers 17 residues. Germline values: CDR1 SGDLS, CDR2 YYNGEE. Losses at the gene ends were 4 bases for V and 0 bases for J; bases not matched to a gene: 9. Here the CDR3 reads CASSPRTGGYMNTEAFF. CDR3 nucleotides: TGTGCCAGCAGCCCTAGGACAGGGGGTTACATGAACACTGAAGCTTTCTTT.

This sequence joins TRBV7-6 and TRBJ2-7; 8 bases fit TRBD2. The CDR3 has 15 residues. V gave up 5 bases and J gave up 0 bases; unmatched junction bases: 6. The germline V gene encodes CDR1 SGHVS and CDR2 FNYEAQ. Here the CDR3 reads CASSGPGGYSYEQYF. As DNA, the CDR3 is TGTGCCAGCAGCGGGCCGGGGGGGTACTCCTACGAGCAGTACTTC. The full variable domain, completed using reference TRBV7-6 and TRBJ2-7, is GAGVSQSPRYKVTKRGQDVALRCDPISGHVSLYWYRQALGQGPEFLTYFNYEAQQDKSGLPNDRFSAERPEGSISTLTIQRTEQRDSAMYRCASSGPGGYSYEQYFGPGTRLTVT.